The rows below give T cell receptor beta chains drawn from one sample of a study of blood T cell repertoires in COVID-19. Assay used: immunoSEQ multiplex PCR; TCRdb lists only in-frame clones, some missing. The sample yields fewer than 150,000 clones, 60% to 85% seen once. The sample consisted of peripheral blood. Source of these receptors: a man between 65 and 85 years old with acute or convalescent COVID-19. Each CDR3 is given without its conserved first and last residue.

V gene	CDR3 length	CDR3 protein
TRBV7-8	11	ASTFGGRTEAF
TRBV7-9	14	ASSRQGGTRTGELF
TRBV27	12	ASSSPLRNQPQH
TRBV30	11	AWSVQAGAEAF
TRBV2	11	ASSAGFQYGYT
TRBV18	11	ASSPRNNEKLF
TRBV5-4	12	ASSRQGNTDTQY
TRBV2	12	ASSGGTENQPQH
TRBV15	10	ATSITEVAQF
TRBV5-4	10	ASSWDREEQY
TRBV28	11	ASRGGRGDTQY
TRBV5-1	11	ASSLETGDQKF
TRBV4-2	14	ASSQDNSNLNEKLF
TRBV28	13	ASSLWGLDYNEQF
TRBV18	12	ASSRDSLNEKLF
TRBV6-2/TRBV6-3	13	ASSPGGRDTGELF
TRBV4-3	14	ASSQVSSGVADTQY
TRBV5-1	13	ASSSNPNPRDTQY
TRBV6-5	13	ASSYLTRTGNEQY
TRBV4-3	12	ASSPDPQGLTLH
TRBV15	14	ATSLKKGGSSSPLH
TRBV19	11	ASSRQGRTEAF
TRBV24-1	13	ATSDPGQNNQPQH
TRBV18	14	ASSPQQGASYNEQF
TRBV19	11	ASSDGVRAKLF
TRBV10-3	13	AISGGQYSTDTQY
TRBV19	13	ASRPGQGPLNEQF
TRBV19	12	ASIATGGDYGYT
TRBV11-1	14	ASSSGGGQGFYEQY
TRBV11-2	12	ASSLKGGPHEQY
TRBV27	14	ASKPGTNHNNQPQH
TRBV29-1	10	SVVAGGETQY
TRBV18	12	ASSPMTGNYGYT
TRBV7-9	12	ASSFGLTTDTQY
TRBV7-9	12	ASSLGGVNEKLF
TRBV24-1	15	ATSDPSTGGSRDTQY
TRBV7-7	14	ASSGGTGAKQETQY
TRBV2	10	ASSGTGAGYT
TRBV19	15	ASSPESRTYSNQPQH
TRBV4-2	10	ASSHSAGELF
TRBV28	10	ASTAYGSPLH
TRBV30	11	ACSGTEPWEQY
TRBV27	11	ASSLGTYNEQF
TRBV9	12	ASSVGLGRDTQY
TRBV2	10	ASSRANTEAF
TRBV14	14	ASSQLGGAGYNEQF
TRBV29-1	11	SHLGQGRIEAF
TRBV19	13	ATSKEGALANEQF
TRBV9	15	ASSARDRQVDYNEQF
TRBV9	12	ASSSPGGEDEQY
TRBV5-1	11	ASSLQKTYEQY
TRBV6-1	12	ASSEAGSGNTIY
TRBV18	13	ASSPNREDYNEQF
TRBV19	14	ASSTGTGAYNSPLH
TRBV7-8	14	ASSLGAGTGVEKLF
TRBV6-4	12	ASSVRAGSDTQY
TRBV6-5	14	ASSYSGGGGNEKLF
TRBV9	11	ASSVSGGETQY
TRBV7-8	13	ASSLSTGQSYEQY
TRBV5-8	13	ASSLGDGRNTEAF